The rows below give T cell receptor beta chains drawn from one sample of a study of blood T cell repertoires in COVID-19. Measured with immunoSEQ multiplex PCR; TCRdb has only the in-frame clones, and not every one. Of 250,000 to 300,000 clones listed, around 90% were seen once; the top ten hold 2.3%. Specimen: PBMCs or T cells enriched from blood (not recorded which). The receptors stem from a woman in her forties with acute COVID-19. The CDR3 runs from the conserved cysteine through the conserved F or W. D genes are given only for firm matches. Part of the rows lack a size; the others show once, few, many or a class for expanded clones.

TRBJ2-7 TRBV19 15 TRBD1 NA CASSERTGGVGEQYF TGTGCCAGTAGCGAGCGCACAGGGGGTGTCGGGGAGCAGTACTTC
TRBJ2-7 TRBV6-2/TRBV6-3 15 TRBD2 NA CASSFRTSSGWEQYF TGTGCCAGCAGTTTCCGGACTAGCTCCGGTTGGGAGCAGTACTTC
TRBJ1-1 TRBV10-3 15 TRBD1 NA CAISESGQGKQNAFF TGTGCCATCAGTGAGTCTGGACAGGGGAAACAGAATGCTTTCTTT
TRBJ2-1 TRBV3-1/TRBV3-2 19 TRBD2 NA CASSQGSVTSASSYNEQFF TGTGCCAGCAGCCAAGGGAGCGTGACTAGCGCCAGCTCCTACAATGAGCAGTTCTTC
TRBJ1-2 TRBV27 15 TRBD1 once CASSQNRGQGYGYTF TGTGCCAGCAGTCAGAACAGGGGGCAGGGCTATGGCTACACCTTC
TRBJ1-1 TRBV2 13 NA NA CASSVTGNTEAFF TGTGCCAGCAGTGTGACAGGTAACACTGAAGCTTTCTTT
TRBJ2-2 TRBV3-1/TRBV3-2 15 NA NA CASSQGQGGTGELFF TGTGCCAGCAGCCAAGGGCAGGGGGGCACCGGGGAGCTGTTTTTT
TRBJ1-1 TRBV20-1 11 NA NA CSARVRTEAFF TGCAGTGCTAGAGTCAGAACTGAAGCTTTCTTT
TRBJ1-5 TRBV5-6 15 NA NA CASSLAGNSNQPQHF TGTGCCAGCAGCTTGGCGGGGAATAGCAATCAGCCCCAGCATTTT
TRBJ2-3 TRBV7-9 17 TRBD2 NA CASSLGWTSGSTDTQYF TGTGCCAGCAGCTTAGGCTGGACTAGCGGCAGCACAGATACGCAGTATTTT
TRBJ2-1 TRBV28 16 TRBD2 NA CASSLPGLGVYNEQFF TGTGCCAGCAGTTTGCCGGGACTAGGGGTATACAATGAGCAGTTCTTC
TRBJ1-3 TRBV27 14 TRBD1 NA CASRDRGKGNTIYF TGTGCCAGCAGGGACAGGGGGAAAGGAAACACCATATATTTT
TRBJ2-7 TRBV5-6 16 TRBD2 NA CASSLVGAGDAYEQYF TGTGCCAGCAGCTTGGTCGGCGCGGGGGACGCCTACGAGCAGTACTTC
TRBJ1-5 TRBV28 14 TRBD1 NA CASSLPGGNQPQHF TGTGCCAGCAGTTTGCCAGGGGGGAATCAGCCCCAGCATTTT
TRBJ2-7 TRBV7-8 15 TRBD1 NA CASSRRDRGSYEQYF TGTGCCAGCAGCCGACGTGACAGGGGGTCCTACGAGCAGTACTTC
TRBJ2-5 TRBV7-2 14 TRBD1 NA CASSANRGRETQYF TGTGCCAGCAGCGCGAACAGGGGGCGGGAGACCCAGTACTTC
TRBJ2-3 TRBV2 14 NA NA CASSVFLGKDTQYF TGTGCCAGCAGTGTGTTCCTAGGTAAAGATACGCAGTATTTT
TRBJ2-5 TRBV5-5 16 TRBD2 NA CASNPGGLAGIVTQYF TGTGCCAGCAATCCGGGTGGACTAGCGGGAATAGTGACCCAGTACTTC
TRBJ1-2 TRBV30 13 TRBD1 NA CAWSVRDSYGYTF TGTGCCTGGAGTGTACGGGACAGCTATGGCTACACCTTC
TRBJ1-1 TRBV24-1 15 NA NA CATSDSRQGNTEAFF TGTGCCACCAGTGATTCCCGGCAGGGAAACACTGAAGCTTTCTTT
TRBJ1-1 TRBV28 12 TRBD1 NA CASSQQGAEAFF TGTGCCAGCAGTCAACAGGGGGCTGAAGCTTTCTTT
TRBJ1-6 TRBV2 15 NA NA CASSEQGFTGSPLHF TGTGCCAGCAGTGAGCAGGGATTTACAGGTTCACCCCTCCACTTT
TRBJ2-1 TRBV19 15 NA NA CASSLGQRTFNEQFF TGTGCCAGTAGCCTCGGACAGCGGACCTTTAATGAGCAGTTCTTC
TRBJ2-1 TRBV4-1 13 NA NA CASSPSRDYEQFF TGCGCCAGCAGCCCCTCGAGGGACTATGAGCAGTTCTTC
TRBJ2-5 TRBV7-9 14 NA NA CASSAPPGQETQYF TGTGCCAGCAGCGCGCCTCCGGGACAAGAGACCCAGTACTTC
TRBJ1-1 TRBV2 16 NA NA CASSEPDWGGEIQAFF TGTGCCAGCAGTGAACCCGACTGGGGGGGGGAGATACAAGCTTTCTTT
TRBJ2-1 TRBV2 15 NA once CASSEGRGEMDEQFF TGTGCCAGCAGTGAAGGCAGGGGGGAAATGGATGAGCAGTTCTTC
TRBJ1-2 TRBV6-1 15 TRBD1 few CASSENTGGYFGYTF TGTGCCAGCAGTGAAAACACAGGGGGTTATTTTGGCTACACCTTC
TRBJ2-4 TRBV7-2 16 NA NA CASSLRGGIAKNIQYF TGTGCCAGCAGCTTAAGGGGCGGAATAGCCAAAAACATTCAGTACTTC
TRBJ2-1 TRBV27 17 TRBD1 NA CASRALTGDLSYNEQFF TGTGCCAGCAGGGCTTTGACAGGGGACCTCTCCTACAATGAGCAGTTCTTC
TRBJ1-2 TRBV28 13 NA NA CASSLTGSLGYTF TGTGCCAGCAGTCTCACAGGGTCTCTTGGCTACACCTTC
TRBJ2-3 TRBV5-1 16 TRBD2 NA CASSLGFTSGRDTQYF TGCGCCAGCAGCCTCGGTTTCACTAGCGGGAGAGATACGCAGTATTTT
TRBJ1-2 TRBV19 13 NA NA CASSIPGVYGYTF TGTGCCAGTAGTATCCCAGGGGTCTATGGCTACACCTTC
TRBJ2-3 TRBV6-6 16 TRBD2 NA CASSRYGGAGTDTQYF TGTGCCAGCAGTCGCTACGGGGGGGCGGGGACAGATACGCAGTATTTT
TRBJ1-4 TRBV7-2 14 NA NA CASGATGFNEKLFF TGTGCCAGCGGTGCCACAGGGTTTAATGAAAAACTGTTTTTT
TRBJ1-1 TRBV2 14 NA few CASSPEGVGTEAFF TGTGCCAGCAGTCCTGAGGGGGTTGGGACTGAAGCTTTCTTT
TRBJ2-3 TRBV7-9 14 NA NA CASSLYPTADTQYF TGTGCCAGCAGCTTGTATCCGACAGCAGATACGCAGTATTTT
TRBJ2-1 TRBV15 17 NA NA CATSRDLERGMYNEQFF TGTGCCACCAGCAGAGATCTAGAGAGGGGGATGTACAATGAGCAGTTCTTC
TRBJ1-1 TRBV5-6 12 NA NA CASSLRGTEAFF TGTGCCAGCAGCCTAAGGGGCACTGAAGCTTTCTTT
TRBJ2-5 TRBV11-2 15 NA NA CASSPPGQFQETQYF TGTGCCAGCAGCCCGCCAGGACAGTTCCAAGAGACCCAGTACTTC
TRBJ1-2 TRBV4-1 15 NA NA CASSQARGGAYGYTF TGCGCCAGCAGCCAAGCGAGGGGGGGCGCGTATGGCTACACCTTC
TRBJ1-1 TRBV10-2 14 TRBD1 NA CASSDSTGGTRAFF TGCGCCAGCAGTGATTCGACAGGGGGAACAAGAGCTTTCTTT
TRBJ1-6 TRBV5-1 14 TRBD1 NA CASSWDSNNSPLHF TGCGCCAGCAGCTGGGACAGCAATAATTCACCCCTCCACTTT
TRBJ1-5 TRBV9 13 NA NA CASSEGSNQPQHF TGTGCCAGCAGCGAGGGGAGCAATCAGCCCCAGCATTTT
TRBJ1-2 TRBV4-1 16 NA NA CASSRRDSLSNYGYTF TGCGCCAGCAGCCGCCGGGACTCCCTTTCTAACTATGGCTACACCTTC
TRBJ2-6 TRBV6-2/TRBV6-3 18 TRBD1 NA CASSSAVYRGRGANVLTF TGTGCCAGCAGTTCCGCGGTGTACAGGGGCCGTGGGGCCAACGTCCTGACTTTC
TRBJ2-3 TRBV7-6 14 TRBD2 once CASSSGASTDTQYF TGTGCCAGCAGCAGCGGGGCTAGCACAGATACGCAGTATTTT
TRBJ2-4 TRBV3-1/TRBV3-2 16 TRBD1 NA CASSPGGGTGENIQYF TGTGCCAGCAGCCCAGGGGGTGGGACAGGGGAAAACATTCAGTACTTC
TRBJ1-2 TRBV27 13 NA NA CASSSTGMDGYTF TGTGCCAGCAGCTCGACAGGAATGGATGGCTACACCTTC
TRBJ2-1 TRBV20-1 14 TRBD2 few CSASPSGGYPGRFF TGCAGTGCTAGTCCCTCGGGGGGGTATCCAGGCCGGTTCTTC
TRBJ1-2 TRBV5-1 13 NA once CASSLSGSYGYTF TGCGCCAGCAGCTTGTCCGGGAGCTATGGCTACACCTTC
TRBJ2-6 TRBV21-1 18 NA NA CASSHKRGRYSGANVLTF TGTGCCAGCAGCCATAAAAGGGGGCGATACTCTGGGGCCAACGTCCTGACTTTC
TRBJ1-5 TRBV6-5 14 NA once CASRAVSSNQPQHF TGTGCCAGCAGGGCGGTGTCTAGCAATCAGCCCCAGCATTTT
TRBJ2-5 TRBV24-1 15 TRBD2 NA CATSDPRTRKETQYF TGTGCCACCAGTGATCCCCGGACTAGAAAAGAGACCCAGTACTTC
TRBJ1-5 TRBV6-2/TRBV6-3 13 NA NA CASSYKSNQPQHF TGTGCCAGCAGTTATAAAAGCAATCAGCCCCAGCATTTT